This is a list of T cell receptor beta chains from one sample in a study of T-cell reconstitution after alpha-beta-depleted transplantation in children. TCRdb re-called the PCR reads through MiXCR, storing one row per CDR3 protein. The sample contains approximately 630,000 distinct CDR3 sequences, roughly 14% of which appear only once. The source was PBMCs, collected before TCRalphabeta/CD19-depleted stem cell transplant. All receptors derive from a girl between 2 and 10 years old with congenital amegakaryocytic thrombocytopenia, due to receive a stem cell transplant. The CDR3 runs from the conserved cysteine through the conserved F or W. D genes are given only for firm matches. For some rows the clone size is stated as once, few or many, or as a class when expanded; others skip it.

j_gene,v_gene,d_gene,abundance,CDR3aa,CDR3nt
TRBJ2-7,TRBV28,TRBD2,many,CASSLLSTSGFYEQYF,TGTGCCAGCAGTTTATTATCGACTAGCGGGTTTTACGAGCAGTACTTC
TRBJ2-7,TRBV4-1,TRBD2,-,CASSQESLAVGEQYF,TGCGCCAGCAGCCAAGAGAGTCTAGCGGTCGGCGAGCAGTACTTC
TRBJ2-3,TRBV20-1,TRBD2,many,CSARAGGPTDTQYF,TGCAGTGCTAGGGCGGGAGGGCCGACGGATACGCAGTATTTT
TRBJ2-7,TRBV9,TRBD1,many,CASSVRTGSSYEQYF,TGTGCCAGCAGCGTGAGGACAGGGAGTTCCTACGAGCAGTACTTC
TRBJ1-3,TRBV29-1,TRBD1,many,CSAGQGTSGNTIYF,TGCAGCGCTGGACAGGGGACCTCTGGAAACACCATATATTTT
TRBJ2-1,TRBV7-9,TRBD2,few,CASSLAAGAHNEQFF,TGTGCCAGCAGCTTAGCAGCGGGAGCCCACAATGAGCAGTTCTTC
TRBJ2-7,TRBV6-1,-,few,CASSRTETVFLLYEQYF,TGTGCCAGCAGCAGAACCGAGACAGTCTTTCTCCTCTACGAGCAGTACTTC
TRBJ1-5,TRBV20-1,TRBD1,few,CSARVPGGQPQHF,TGCAGTGCTAGAGTTCCAGGGGGACAGCCCCAGCATTTT
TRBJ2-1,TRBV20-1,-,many,CSGSSSREQFF,TGCAGTGGGTCTAGCTCGCGTGAGCAGTTCTTC
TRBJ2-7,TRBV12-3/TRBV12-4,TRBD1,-,CASTLGGDRAYEQYF,TGTGCCAGCACCCTAGGGGGCGACAGGGCCTACGAGCAGTACTTC
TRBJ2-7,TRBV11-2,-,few,CASSLEVFSEQYF,TGTGCCAGCAGCTTAGAAGTGTTCAGCGAGCAGTACTTC
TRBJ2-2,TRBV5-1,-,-,CASSLDLDGNTGELFF,TGCGCCAGCAGCTTGGACCTAGATGGTAACACCGGGGAGCTGTTTTTT
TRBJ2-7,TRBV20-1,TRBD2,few,CSALSGNLYEQYF,TGCAGTGCTCTAAGCGGGAACCTCTACGAGCAGTACTTC
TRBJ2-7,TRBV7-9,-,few,CASSTPVDELSYEQYF,TGTGCCAGCAGCACACCCGTGGACGAGCTCTCCTACGAGCAGTACTTC
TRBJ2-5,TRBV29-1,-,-,CSAEQGRLGETQYF,TGCAGCGCCGAACAGGGCCGGCTCGGGGAGACCCAGTACTTC
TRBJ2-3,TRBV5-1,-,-,CASSSNEIGTQYF,TGCGCCAGCAGCTCGAACGAGATCGGTACGCAGTATTTT